This passage covers 13 T cell receptor beta chains from one sample sequenced in a study of lymphopenia after photon versus proton radiotherapy. Sequenced by immunoSEQ multiplex PCR; TCRdb stores in-frame clones only, minus some. The sample has about 70,000 clones, less than 95% seen once. The input for sequencing was peripheral blood, taken from a patient treated with photon-based radiotherapy. Receptors originate from a woman in her forties with cholangiocarcinoma.

J is TRBJ2-3 and V is TRBV9; possible D gene TRBD1, 5 bases. V gave up 4 bases and J gave up 4 bases, with 13 bases separating them. The germline V gene has CDR1 SGDLS and CDR2 YYNGEE. The length of the CDR3 is 14 residues. The CDR3 sequence is CASSPTTRADTQYF. For the CDR3, the DNA is TGTGCCAGCAGCCCCACTACCAGGGCAGATACGCAGTATTTT.

The rearrangement joins TRBV7-9 to TRBJ2-1; 9 bases are a match to TRBD2. CDR1 is SEHNR, CDR2 FQNEAQ, per germline (reference sequence). This CDR3 comprises 14 residues. V lost 5 bases and J lost 4; bases outside the gene matches: 3. The CDR3 sequence is CASSQSGRYNEQFF. DNA for the CDR3: TGTGCCAGCAGCCAAAGCGGGAGGTACAATGAGCAGTTCTTC. The variable domain in full, completed from reference TRBV7-9 and TRBJ2-1, reads DTGVSQNPRHKITKRGQNVTFRCDPISEHNRLYWYRQTLGQGPEFLTYFQNEAQLEKSRLLSDRFSAERPKGSFSTLEIQRTEQGDSAMYLCASSQSGRYNEQFFGPGTRLTVL.

J is TRBJ2-3 and V is TRBV19, with 8 bases lining up with TRBD1. Germline V gene sequence: CDR1 LNHDA, CDR2 SQIVND (reference sequence). The CDR3 totals 16 residues. V lost 0 bases and J lost 6; bases outside the gene matches: 8. Here the CDR3 reads CASSIDRAGGMDTQYF. DNA for the CDR3: TGTGCCAGTAGTATAGACCGGGCAGGGGGCATGGATACGCAGTATTTT.

This sequence joins TRBV29-1 and TRBJ2-2; the D gene could be TRBD1 or TRBD2 (6 bases each). V was shortened by 3 bases and J by 7 bases, with 15 bases between the two germline ends. The CDR3 is made up of 14 amino acids. The germline CDR1 and CDR2 sequences are SQVTM and ANQGSEA. The CDR3 loop reads CSVDKEGVGGELFF. CDR3 DNA sequence: TGCAGCGTTGATAAGGAGGGGGTCGGCGGGGAGCTGTTTTTT.

The chain carries TRBV6-4 and TRBJ1-2; D call uncertain. V was pared by 2 bases and J by 6 bases, with 7 bases between. CDR3 size: 12 residues. Germline loops: CDR1 MRHNA, CDR2 SNTAGT. Written as DNA, the CDR3 is TGTGCCAGCAGTGACACGGCCCATGGCTACACCTTC. Translated, it gives CASSDTAHGYTF.

This chain connects TRBV27 to TRBJ2-7; 7 nucleotides align to TRBD1. Trimming took 6 bases from V and 3 from J; bases not matched to a gene: 17. Germline CDR1 and CDR2: MNHEY and SMNVEV (reference sequence). The CDR3 spans 17 residues. The CDR3 region has the DNA TGTGCCAGCAGCTTGGGACAGAAACAAACCATTTACTACGAGCAGTACTTC. Translated: CASSLGQKQTIYYEQYF.

This sequence joins TRBV2 and TRBJ1-4; a weak D match, TRBD1 (5 bases). This CDR3 contains 15 residues. CDR1 and CDR2 from the germline V gene are SNHLY and FYNNEI. V was shortened by 7 bases and J by 5 bases, with 17 bases between the two germline ends. The CDR3 reads CASKMGDSGNEKLFF. The DNA of the CDR3 is TGTGCCAGCAAGATGGGAGACAGCGGCAATGAAAAACTGTTTTTT. Variable domain in full (rest from reference TRBV2 and TRBJ1-4): EPEVTQTPSHQVTQMGQEVILRCVPISNHLYFYWYRQILGQKVEFLVSFYNNEISEKSEIFDDQFSVERPDGSNFTLKIRSTKLEDSAMYFCASKMGDSGNEKLFFGSGTQLSVL.

The chain employs TRBV7-3 and TRBJ2-1; 10 bases line up with TRBD2. The trim removed 5 bases at V and 9 bases at J, leaving 4 bases unmatched. The germline V gene has CDR1 SGHTA and CDR2 FQGTGA. The CDR3 runs to 13 residues. CDR3 bases: TGTGCCAGCAGCCCATGGACTAGCGGTGAGCAGTTCTTC. Encoded protein: CASSPWTSGEQFF.

The chain joins TRBV18 to TRBJ2-7; D not certain. V was shortened by 3 bases and J by 6 bases, with 18 bases between the two germline ends. Looked up from germline, CDR1 is KGHSH and CDR2 is LQKENI. This CDR3 region has 15 residues. Here the CDR3 reads CASSPRQDASSEQYF. The CDR3 nucleotides read TGTGCCAGCTCACCCAGGCAGGACGCGTCTTCCGAGCAGTACTTC.

The rearrangement uses TRBV9 and TRBJ1-1; 8 nucleotides match TRBD1. The germline V gene has CDR1 SGDLS and CDR2 YYNGEE. CDR3 length equals 16 residues. The V and J ends lost 3 bases and 1 base, in that order; junction bases with no gene match: 8. This CDR3 is CASSARGGQGNTEAFF. The CDR3 DNA reads as TGTGCCAGCAGCGCCCGAGGCGGACAGGGGAACACTGAAGCTTTCTTT.

The rearrangement uses TRBV19 and TRBJ1-2; D unresolved. The germline CDR1 and CDR2 sequences are LNHDA and SQIVND (reference sequence). V lost 1 base to trimming and J lost 2 bases, with 11 bases between them. The CDR3 consists of 15 residues. The CDR3 loop reads CASSIGAATNYGYTF. The DNA of the CDR3 is TGTGCCAGTAGTATAGGGGCAGCTACGAACTATGGCTACACCTTC.

CDR3 nucleotides: TGTGCCAGCAGCCAGGGGTCGGAGAGGAACACTGAAGCTTTCTTT. It encodes CASSQGSERNTEAFF. The V and J genes are TRBV2 and TRBJ1-1; tentative D call: TRBD1 (6 bases). Germline V gene sequence: CDR1 SNHLY, CDR2 FYNNEI. Trimming pared 6 bases from V and 1 base from J, leaving 15 bases between. The CDR3 covers 15 residues.

The chain combines TRBV5-1 with TRBJ1-2, with 7 bases matching TRBD1. From germline, CDR1 is SGHRS and CDR2 YFSETQ. This CDR3 is built from 15 residues. J was trimmed by 8 bases and V by 1 base; bases with no gene match: 11. CDR3: CASSLTGQPLWGYTF. CDR3 bases: TGCGCCAGCAGCTTGACGGGACAGCCCCTTTGGGGCTACACCTTC.